Below, 9 T cell receptor beta chains from the same sample are listed, as sequenced in a study of shared clonotypes between healthy human individuals. Data came from immunoSEQ multiplex PCR; TCRdb stores just in-frame clones and leaves some out. Among more than 2 million clones, roughly 95% were seen once, and the ten largest hold approximately 0.13%. The sequencing sample was made of naive CD4+ T cells sorted from blood. The subset was: CD45RA+ positively selected. These receptor sequences come from a young man in good health.

The rearrangement uses TRBV27 and TRBJ1-6; TRBD1 matches at 7 bases. Germline CDR1 and CDR2: MNHEY and SMNVEV (reference sequence). The V gene end was trimmed by 6 bases and the J gene end by 5 bases; junction bases not matched to a gene: 7. The CDR3 loop spans 15 amino acids. CDR3 amino acids: CASRDRWTHNSPLHF. The CDR3 bases are TGTGCCAGCAGGGACAGGTGGACCCATAATTCACCCCTCCACTTT.

This chain links TRBV29-1 with TRBJ2-1, with 11 bases matching TRBD2. V dropped 4 bases and J dropped 5; count of bases not matched to a gene: 13. The CDR3 sequence is 17 residues long. Germline assignment: CDR1 SQVTM and CDR2 ANQGSEA. CDR3 bases: TGCAGCGTTGTCCCCATCCTTTTAGCGGGGGGGAACAATGAGCAGTTCTTC. The encoded protein is CSVVPILLAGGNNEQFF.

For the CDR3, the DNA is TGTGCCAGCAGCCCCGTCGGGTTATTGAACTATGGCTACACCTTC. Its translation is CASSPVGLLNYGYTF. The rearrangement uses TRBV5-4 and TRBJ1-2; the D is unclear. The germline V gene has CDR1 SGHNT and CDR2 YYREEE (reference sequence). With 4 bases removed from V and 2 bases from J, the gap between germline ends came to 15 bases. CDR3 length: 15 residues.

Only one count was recorded for this clone. The V gene is TRBV10-3, the J gene TRBJ2-1, with TRBD1 matching 12 bases. V trimming: 5 bases; J trimming: 7 bases; junction bases outside the gene matches: 6. The CDR3 is 15 amino acids. The germline V gene encodes CDR1 ENHRY and CDR2 SYGVKD. The CDR3 DNA follows: TGTGCCATCAGTCCGGGACAGGGGGCGGAGAATGAGCAGTTCTTC. It translates to CAISPGQGAENEQFF.

The chain joins TRBV6-1 to TRBJ1-2, with a tentative D call TRBD1 (6 bases). The CDR3 has 16 amino acids. Trimming left V 0 bases short and J 4 bases short, with 15 bases between. In germline, CDR1 is MNHNS, CDR2 SASEGT. The CDR3 loop is CASSEALGRGGYGYTF. As DNA, the CDR3 is TGTGCCAGCAGTGAAGCGCTAGGCAGGGGAGGCTATGGCTACACCTTC.

The chain is built from TRBV18 and TRBJ1-2, with D possibly TRBD1 on 5 matching bases. Germline values: CDR1 KGHSH, CDR2 LQKENI. V was trimmed by 3 bases and J by 13 bases, leaving 12 bases between them. The CDR3 runs to 11 residues. The CDR3 spells CASSPGQETTF. The CDR3 DNA sequence: TGTGCCAGCTCACCCGGACAAGAGACCACCTTC.

Details on this clone: With a much larger clone just one base away, this may be a read error. The sample has other DNA sequences that encode this CDR3 too. V is TRBV30 and J is TRBJ1-2, with D possibly matching TRBD1 (6 bases). Deletions cut 7 bases from V and 7 bases from J, with 28 bases between. Germline-derived CDR1 and CDR2 are GTSNPN and SVGIG (reference sequence). This CDR3 is 16 amino acids long. The CDR3 DNA is TGTGCCTTCGCGCTTCTAGGGGGGCAGGGTTCTTCTGGCTACACCTTC. This encodes CAFALLGGQGSSGYTF. Full variable domain (remainder filled in from reference TRBV30 and TRBJ1-2): SQTIHQWPATLVQPVGSPLSLECTVEGTSNPNLYWYRQAAGRGLQLLFYSVGIGQISSEVPQNLSASRPQDRQFILSSKKLLLSDSGFYLCAFALLGGQGSSGYTFGSGTRLTVV.

The chain employs TRBV5-1 and TRBJ2-6; the D is unclear. V was pared by 4 bases and J by 0 bases, with 8 bases between. This CDR3 has 15 amino acids. Germline CDR1 SGHRS, CDR2 YFSETQ. The CDR3 sequence is CASSMDGSGANVLTF. Written as DNA, the CDR3 is TGCGCCAGCAGCATGGACGGCTCTGGGGCCAACGTCCTGACTTTC. Supplemented by reference TRBV5-1 and TRBJ2-6, the full variable domain reads KAGVTQTPRYLIKTRGQQVTLSCSPISGHRSVSWYQQTPGQGLQFLFEYFSETQRNKGNFPGRFSGRQFSNSRSEMNVSTLELGDSALYLCASSMDGSGANVLTFGAGSRLTVL.

The chain uses TRBV6-6 and TRBJ2-7; D not resolved. Germline assignment: CDR1 MNHNY and CDR2 SVGAGI (reference sequence). CDR3 length: 13 amino acids. The germline V and J ends were trimmed by 7 bases and 6 bases, with 16 bases remaining between them. The CDR3 DNA reads TGTGCCAGCAAACCGCAGGCCCCTGGCGAGCAGTACTTC. Translating it yields CASKPQAPGEQYF.